The sample holds a few counts of the clone carrying this T cell receptor (beta chain). Sequencing used immunoSEQ multiplex PCR; TCRdb keeps in-frame clones, though not all of them. The table records roughly 100,000 clones, approximately 90% of them present only once. This CDR3 is 14 amino acids long. Germline V gives CDR1 SNHLY, CDR2 FYNNEI. V was cut by 0 bases and J by 6 bases, with 9 bases left in between. The data stem from a study of OX40 agonist ivuxolimab in advanced cancers. About the study: Dose-escalation patients suffered from hepatocellular carcinoma, melanoma, renal cell or head and neck cancer.

Blood got drawn at baseline, again on cycle 4 day 1, and then on cycle 7 day 1. The chain couples TRBV2 to TRBJ1-5; D is uncertain. This TCR was sampled from an adult with an advanced solid tumor such as melanoma, head and neck, liver or kidney cancer. The sequences come from CD4+ or CD8+ T cells sorted from blood, collected in a trial of the OX40 agonist ivuxolimab. Here the CDR3 reads CASSEAAETQPQHF. The CDR3 DNA reads as TGTGCCAGCAGTGAAGCGGCAGAGACTCAGCCCCAGCATTTT.